These 3 T cell receptor beta chains were sequenced from one sample in a study of T cell responses to AZD1222 COVID-19 vaccine. The data were produced by immunoSEQ multiplex PCR, yet TCRdb's version contains in-frame clones alone and is incomplete. Among 180,000 or so clones, 92% were seen once, and the ten largest hold about 1.5%. Sequenced here: peripheral blood, sampled 28 days after the second AZD1222 dose. All receptors derive from an adult who received the AZD1222 COVID-19 vaccine.

This clone was found once. The J gene is TRBJ2-5, the V gene TRBV7-8, with 9 bases aligning to TRBD1. V lost 6 bases to trimming and J lost 2 bases; unmatched junction nucleotides: 16. The CDR3 covers 18 residues. Looked up from germline, CDR1 is SGHVS and CDR2 is FQNEAQ. CDR3 in DNA: TGTGCCAGCAGTCCGGACAGGGGAAATTTAGTGAATCAAGAGACCCAGTACTTC. It codes for CASSPDRGNLVNQETQYF. The variable domain in full, completed from reference TRBV7-8 and TRBJ2-5, reads GAGVSQSPRYKVAKRGQDVALRCDPISGHVSLFWYQQALGQGPEFLTYFQNEAQLDKSGLPSDRFFAERPEGSVSTLKIQRTQQEDSAVYLCASSPDRGNLVNQETQYFGPGTRLLVL.

This clone was seen only once. This chain uses TRBV6-5 with TRBJ1-1; D unclear. The CDR3 runs 14 residues. CDR1 is MNHEY, CDR2 SVGAGI, per germline. The V gene lost 2 bases and the J gene lost 1 base, with 8 bases spanning the gap. CDR3 sequence (DNA): TGTGCCAGCAGTTACCTCGACGGGAACACTGAAGCTTTCTTT. Protein product: CASSYLDGNTEAFF.

The genes are TRBV15 and TRBJ2-3; D is unresolved. This CDR3 has 13 residues. V lost 0 bases, J lost 4 bases, and 5 bases lay in between. The germline gives CDR1 LNHNV, CDR2 YYDKDF (reference sequence). CDR3 in amino acids: CATSRDGADTQYF. The CDR3 coding sequence is TGTGCCACCAGCAGAGATGGGGCAGATACGCAGTATTTT.